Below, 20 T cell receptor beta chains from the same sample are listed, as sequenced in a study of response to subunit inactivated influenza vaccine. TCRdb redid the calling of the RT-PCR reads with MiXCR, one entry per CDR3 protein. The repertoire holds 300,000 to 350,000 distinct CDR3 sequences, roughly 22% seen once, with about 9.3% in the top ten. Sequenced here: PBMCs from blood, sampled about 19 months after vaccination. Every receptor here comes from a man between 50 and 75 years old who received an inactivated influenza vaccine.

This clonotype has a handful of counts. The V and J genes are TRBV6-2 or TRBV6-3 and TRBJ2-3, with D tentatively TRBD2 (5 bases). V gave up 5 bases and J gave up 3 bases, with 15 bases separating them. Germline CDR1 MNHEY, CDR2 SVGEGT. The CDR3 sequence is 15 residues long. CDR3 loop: CASSTRTGWTDTQYF. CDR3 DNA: TGTGCCAGCAGTACGCGGACTGGGTGGACAGATACGCAGTATTTT.

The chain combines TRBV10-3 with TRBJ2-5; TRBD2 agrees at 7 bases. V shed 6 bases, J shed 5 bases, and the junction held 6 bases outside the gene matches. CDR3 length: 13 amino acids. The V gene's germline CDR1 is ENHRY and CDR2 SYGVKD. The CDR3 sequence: CAISRLAGETQYF. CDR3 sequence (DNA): TGTGCCATCAGCCGACTAGCCGGGGAGACCCAGTACTTC.

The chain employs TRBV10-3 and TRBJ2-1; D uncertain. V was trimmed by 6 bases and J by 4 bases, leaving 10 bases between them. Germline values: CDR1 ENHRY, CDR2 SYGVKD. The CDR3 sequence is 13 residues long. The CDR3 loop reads CAISLGFYNEQFF. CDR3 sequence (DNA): TGTGCCATCAGCCTTGGGTTTTACAATGAGCAGTTCTTC.

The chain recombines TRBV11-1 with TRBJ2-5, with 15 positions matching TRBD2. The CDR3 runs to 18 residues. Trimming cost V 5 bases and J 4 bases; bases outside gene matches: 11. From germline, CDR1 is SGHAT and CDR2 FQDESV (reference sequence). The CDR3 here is CASSPGTSGGRSLETQYF. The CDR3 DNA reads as TGTGCCAGCAGCCCGGGGACTAGCGGGGGGCGGTCCCTAGAGACCCAGTACTTC. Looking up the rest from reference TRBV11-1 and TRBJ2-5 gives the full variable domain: EAEVAQSPRYKITEKSQAVAFWCDPISGHATLYWYRQILGQGPELLVQFQDESVVDDSQLPKDRFSAERLKGVDSTLKIQPAELGDSAMYLCASSPGTSGGRSLETQYFGPGTRLLVL.

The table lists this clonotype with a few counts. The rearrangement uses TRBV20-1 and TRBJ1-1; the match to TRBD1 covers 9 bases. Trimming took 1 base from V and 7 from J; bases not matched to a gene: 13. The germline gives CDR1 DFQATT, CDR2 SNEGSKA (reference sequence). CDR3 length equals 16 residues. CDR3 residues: CSARVVGRTGDNEAFF. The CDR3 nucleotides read TGCAGTGCTAGAGTAGTCGGCCGGACAGGGGACAATGAAGCTTTCTTT.

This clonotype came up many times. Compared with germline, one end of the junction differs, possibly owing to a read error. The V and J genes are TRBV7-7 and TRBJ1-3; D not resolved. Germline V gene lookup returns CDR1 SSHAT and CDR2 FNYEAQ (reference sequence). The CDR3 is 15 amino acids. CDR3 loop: CASSLGGGSTDTIYF. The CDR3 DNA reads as TGTGCTAGCAGCTTGGGAGGCGGGTCAACGGACACCATATATTTT.

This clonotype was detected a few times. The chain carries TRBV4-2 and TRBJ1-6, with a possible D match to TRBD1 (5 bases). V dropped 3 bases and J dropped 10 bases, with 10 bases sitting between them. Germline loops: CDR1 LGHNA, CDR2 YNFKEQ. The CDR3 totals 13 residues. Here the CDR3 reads CASSQGVASPLHF. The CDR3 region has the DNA TGTGCCAGCAGCCAGGGGGTCGCATCACCCCTCCACTTT.

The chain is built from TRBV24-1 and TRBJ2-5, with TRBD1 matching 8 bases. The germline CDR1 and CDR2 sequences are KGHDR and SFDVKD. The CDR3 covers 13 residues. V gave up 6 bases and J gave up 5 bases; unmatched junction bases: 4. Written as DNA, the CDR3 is TGTGCCACCAGTTCGACAGGGGTCGAGACCCAGTACTTC. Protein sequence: CATSSTGVETQYF.

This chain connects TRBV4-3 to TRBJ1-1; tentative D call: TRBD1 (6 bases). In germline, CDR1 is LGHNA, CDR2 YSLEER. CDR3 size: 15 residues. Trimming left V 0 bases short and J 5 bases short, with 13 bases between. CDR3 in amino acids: CASSQDFTGRTEAFF. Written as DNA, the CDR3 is TGCGCCAGCAGCCAAGACTTTACAGGGAGGACTGAAGCTTTCTTT.

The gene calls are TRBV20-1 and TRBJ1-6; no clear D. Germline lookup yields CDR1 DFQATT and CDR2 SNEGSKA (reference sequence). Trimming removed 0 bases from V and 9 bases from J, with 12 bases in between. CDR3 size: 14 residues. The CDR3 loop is CSARDGGRGSPLHF. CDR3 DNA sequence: TGCAGTGCTAGAGATGGAGGTCGGGGTTCACCCCTCCACTTT.

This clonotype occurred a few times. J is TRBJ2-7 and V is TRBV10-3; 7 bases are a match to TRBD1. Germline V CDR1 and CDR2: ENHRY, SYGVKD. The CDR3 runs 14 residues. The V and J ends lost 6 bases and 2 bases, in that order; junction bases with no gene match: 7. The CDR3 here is CAISRGTDTYEQYF. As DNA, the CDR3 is TGTGCCATCAGCAGGGGGACAGATACCTACGAGCAGTACTTC.

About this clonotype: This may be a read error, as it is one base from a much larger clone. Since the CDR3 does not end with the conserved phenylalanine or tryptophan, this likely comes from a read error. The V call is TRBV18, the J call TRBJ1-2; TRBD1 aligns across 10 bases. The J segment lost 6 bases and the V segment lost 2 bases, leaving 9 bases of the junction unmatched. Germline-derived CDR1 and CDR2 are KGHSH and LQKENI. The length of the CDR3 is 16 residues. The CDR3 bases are TGTGCCAGCTCACCATTCACCCGGGACAGGGGAAATGGCTACACCTTG. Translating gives CASSPFTRDRGNGYTL.

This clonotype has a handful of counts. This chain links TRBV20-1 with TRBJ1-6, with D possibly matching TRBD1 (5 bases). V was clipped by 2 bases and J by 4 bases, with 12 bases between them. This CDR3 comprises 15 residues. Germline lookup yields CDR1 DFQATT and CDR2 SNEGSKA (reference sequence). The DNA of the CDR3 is TGCAGTGCTAGACGGACCGGGACTTATAATTCACCCCTCCACTTT. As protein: CSARRTGTYNSPLHF.

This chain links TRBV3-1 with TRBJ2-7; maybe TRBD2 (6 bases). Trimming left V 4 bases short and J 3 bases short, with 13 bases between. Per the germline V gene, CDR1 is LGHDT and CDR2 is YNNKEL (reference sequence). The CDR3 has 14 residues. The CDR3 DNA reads TGTGCCAGCAGCCGGGGACTTTCTAACTACGAGCAGTACTTC. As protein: CASSRGLSNYEQYF.

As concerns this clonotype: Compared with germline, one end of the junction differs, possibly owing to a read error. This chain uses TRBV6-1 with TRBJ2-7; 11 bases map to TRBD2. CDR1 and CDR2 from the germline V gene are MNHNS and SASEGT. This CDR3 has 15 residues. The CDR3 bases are TGTGCCAGCAGCGAAGCTAGCGGGAGGTCCTACGAGCAGTACTTC. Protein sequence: CASSEASGRSYEQYF.

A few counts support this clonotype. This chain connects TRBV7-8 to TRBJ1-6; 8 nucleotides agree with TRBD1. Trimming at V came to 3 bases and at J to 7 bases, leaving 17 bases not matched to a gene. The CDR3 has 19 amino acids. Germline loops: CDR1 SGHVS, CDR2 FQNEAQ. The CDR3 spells CASSFRRQGILEKNSPLHF. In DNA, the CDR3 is TGTGCCAGCAGCTTCCGCCGACAGGGGATCCTTGAGAAAAATTCACCCCTCCACTTT.

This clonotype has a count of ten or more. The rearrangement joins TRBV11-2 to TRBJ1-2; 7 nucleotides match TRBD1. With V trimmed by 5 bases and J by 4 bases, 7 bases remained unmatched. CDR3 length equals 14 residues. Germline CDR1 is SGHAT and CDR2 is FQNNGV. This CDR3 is CASSTPTGTYGYTF. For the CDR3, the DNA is TGTGCCAGCAGCACACCGACAGGGACCTATGGCTACACCTTC. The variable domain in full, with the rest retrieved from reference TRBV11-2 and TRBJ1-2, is EAGVAQSPRYKIIEKRQSVAFWCNPISGHATLYWYQQILGQGPKLLIQFQNNGVVDDSQLPKDRFSAERLKGVDSTLKIQPAKLEDSAVYLCASSTPTGTYGYTFGSGTRLTVV.

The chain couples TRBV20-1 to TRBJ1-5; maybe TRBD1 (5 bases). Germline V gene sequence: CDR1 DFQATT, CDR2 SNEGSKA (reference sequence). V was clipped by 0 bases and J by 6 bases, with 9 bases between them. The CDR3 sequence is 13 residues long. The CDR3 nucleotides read TGCAGTGCTAGAGAACCAGGGAGTCAGCCCCAGCATTTT. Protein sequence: CSAREPGSQPQHF.

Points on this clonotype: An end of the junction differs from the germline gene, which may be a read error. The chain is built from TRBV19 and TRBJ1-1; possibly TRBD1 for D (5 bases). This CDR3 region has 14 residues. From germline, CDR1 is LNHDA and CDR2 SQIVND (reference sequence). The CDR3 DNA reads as TGTGTCAGTAGGCACTCCAGGGTGAACACTGAAGCTTTCTTT. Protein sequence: CVSRHSRVNTEAFF.

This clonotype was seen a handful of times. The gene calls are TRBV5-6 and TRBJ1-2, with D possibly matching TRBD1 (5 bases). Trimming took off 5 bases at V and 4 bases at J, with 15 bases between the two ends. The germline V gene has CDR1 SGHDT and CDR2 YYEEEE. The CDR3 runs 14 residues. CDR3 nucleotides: TGTGCCAGCAGGCGTCCGGGGGACGGCTATGGCTACACCTTC. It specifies CASRRPGDGYGYTF.